This entry lists 22 T cell receptor beta chains sequenced from one sample in a study of ipilimumab plus nivolumab after autologous stem cell transplantation. The repertoire was sequenced with immunoSEQ multiplex PCR; TCRdb's copy has only in-frame clones and lacks some. The sample includes about 83,000 clones, over 80% of them seen just once. The sample consisted of PBMCs, taken in a trial of ipilimumab plus nivolumab as post-transplant consolidation. Receptors were obtained from a male donor with diffuse large B-cell lymphoma.

This clone was counted a few times. This sequence joins TRBV11-2 and TRBJ2-1; 10 bases map to TRBD2. There are 15 residues in the CDR3. Germline V CDR1 and CDR2: SGHAT, FQNNGV. After removal of 1 base from V and 15 bases from J, the junction contained 12 bases not matched to a gene. The CDR3 region has the DNA TGTGCCAGCAGCTTAGCGGCCGGACCCGGGACTAGCGCGTTCTTC. Translation: CASSLAAGPGTSAFF.

This clone was seen once. The chain employs TRBV4-1 and TRBJ2-7; 7 bases match TRBD1. Germline-derived CDR1 and CDR2 are MGHRA and YSYEKL. This CDR3 contains 15 residues. The V and J ends lost 4 bases and 0 bases, in that order; junction bases with no gene match: 6. This CDR3 reads CASSPRDRSSYEQYF. Here the CDR3 DNA reads TGCGCCAGCAGCCCAAGGGACAGAAGCTCCTACGAGCAGTACTTC.

The J gene is TRBJ2-4, the V gene TRBV6-1; D may be TRBD1 (5 bases). V was shortened by 4 bases and J by 7 bases, with 11 bases between the two germline ends. Per germline, CDR1 MNHNS and CDR2 SASEGT. There are 13 residues in the CDR3. CDR3 nucleotide sequence: TGTGCCAGCAGTGTCAGGGATAGGAACATTCAGTACTTC. This translates into CASSVRDRNIQYF.

This chain connects TRBV18 to TRBJ1-2, with 7 nucleotides matching TRBD1. This CDR3 spans 15 amino acids. CDR1 and CDR2 from the germline V gene are KGHSH and LQKENI. Losses at the gene ends were 2 bases for V and 6 bases for J; bases not matched to a gene: 9. The CDR3 nucleotides read TGTGCCAGCTCACCAGGATCGACAGGGAGCGATGGCTACACCTTC. Translated, it gives CASSPGSTGSDGYTF.

This clone was detected only a few times. In nucleotides, the CDR3 is TGTGCCAGCAGCCTAGGGGGACGTTCGAACACTGAAGCTTTCTTT. This gives the protein CASSLGGRSNTEAFF. The rearrangement links TRBV2 to TRBJ1-1; the D gene is possibly TRBD1 (6 bases). The CDR3 totals 15 residues. The V gene lost 6 bases and the J gene lost 1 base, with 15 bases spanning the gap. Germline CDR1 reads SNHLY; CDR2 reads FYNNEI. The variable domain in full, with the rest retrieved from reference TRBV2 and TRBJ1-1, is EPEVTQTPSHQVTQMGQEVILRCVPISNHLYFYWYRQILGQKVEFLVSFYNNEISEKSEIFDDQFSVERPDGSNFTLKIRSTKLEDSAMYFCASSLGGRSNTEAFFGQGTRLTVV.

The rearrangement joins TRBV6-1 to TRBJ2-5; maybe TRBD2 (5 bases). V lost 4 bases, J lost 5 bases, and 11 bases lay in between. The CDR3 has 13 amino acids. The germline V gene encodes CDR1 MNHNS and CDR2 SASEGT. This CDR3 reads CASSAGYSETQYF. CDR3 sequence (DNA): TGTGCCAGCAGTGCGGGATACTCCGAGACCCAGTACTTC.

The V gene is TRBV19, the J gene TRBJ1-1; D uncertain. V was cut by 5 bases and J by 1 base, with 8 bases left in between. This CDR3 region has 13 residues. From germline, CDR1 is LNHDA and CDR2 SQIVND (reference sequence). CDR3 protein: CASSRGRNTEAFF. CDR3 nucleotides: TGTGCCAGTAGTCGCGGACGGAACACTGAAGCTTTCTTT.

The V and J genes are TRBV30 and TRBJ1-1, with a possible D match to TRBD1 (6 bases). The germline gives CDR1 GTSNPN, CDR2 SVGIG (reference sequence). CDR3 length: 14 residues. V lost 1 base to trimming and J lost 5 bases, with 14 bases between them. The CDR3 protein is CAWSDWGLATEAFF. Written as DNA, the CDR3 is TGTGCCTGGAGTGATTGGGGGCTAGCAACTGAAGCTTTCTTT.

The rearrangement uses TRBV13 and TRBJ2-4, with no clear D. Per germline, CDR1 PRHDT and CDR2 FYEKMQ (reference sequence). This CDR3 region has 11 residues. The germline V and J ends were trimmed by 6 bases and 8 bases, with 8 bases remaining between them. CDR3 coding DNA: TGTGCCAGCAGTCTGGGTGACATTCAGTACTTC. Protein: CASSLGDIQYF.

The CDR3 reads CASSRYLQGAGNYGYTF. Written as DNA, the CDR3 is TGTGCCAGCAGTAGGTATCTACAGGGGGCAGGTAACTATGGCTACACCTTC. The rearrangement joins TRBV27 to TRBJ1-2; TRBD1 matches at 9 bases. CDR3 length equals 17 residues. With V trimmed by 5 bases and J by 1 base, 11 bases remained unmatched. Per the germline V gene, CDR1 is MNHEY and CDR2 is SMNVEV (reference sequence).

The chain uses TRBV19 and TRBJ2-1; the D gene could be TRBD1 or TRBD2 (6 bases each). The V end was cut by 8 bases, the J end by 3 bases, with 14 bases between. CDR1 and CDR2 (germline): LNHDA, SQIVND (reference sequence). The CDR3 loop spans 14 amino acids. The CDR3 coding sequence is TGTGCCAGTGCTCGGGGGCTTAGCTACAATGAGCAGTTCTTC. As protein: CASARGLSYNEQFF.

This chain uses TRBV15 with TRBJ1-5; D gene unclear. This CDR3 has 13 residues. CDR1 LNHNV and CDR2 YYDKDF come from the germline V gene (reference sequence). Trimming shortened V by 3 bases and J by 4 bases, and 7 bases separated the two germline ends. CDR3 sequence (DNA): TGTGCCACCAGCAGCCAGGAGAATCAGCCCCAGCATTTT. As protein: CATSSQENQPQHF.

This clone is a singleton in its sample. The CDR3, as DNA: TGTGCCAGCAGCTTAGCGTGGCAGGGGAGGGATACGCAGTATTTT. As protein: CASSLAWQGRDTQYF. This chain uses TRBV7-8 with TRBJ2-3; D may correspond to TRBD1 or TRBD2 (6 bases each). The V and J ends lost 0 bases and 6 bases respectively, with 13 bases between them. Per germline, CDR1 SGHVS and CDR2 FQNEAQ. This CDR3 contains 15 residues.

In DNA, the CDR3 is TGTGCCAGCAGCCCCTACGGGACGGGAAATGAAAAACTGTTTTTT. Translating gives CASSPYGTGNEKLFF. The V and J genes are TRBV27 and TRBJ1-4; tentative D call: TRBD1 (5 bases). This CDR3 is 15 amino acids long. The V end was cut by 6 bases, the J end by 5 bases, with 16 bases between. From germline, CDR1 is MNHEY and CDR2 SMNVEV (reference sequence).

The chain recombines TRBV30 with TRBJ1-1; D not certain. The CDR3 is 15 amino acids. Germline V lookup: CDR1 GTSNPN, CDR2 SVGIG (reference sequence). Trimming took off 0 bases at V and 4 bases at J, with 15 bases between the two ends. CDR3 nucleotides: TGTGCCTGGAGTGTTCGATGGAAGCAAGGCACTGAAGCTTTCTTT. Protein product: CAWSVRWKQGTEAFF.

V usage is TRBV13 and J usage is TRBJ1-6, with D possibly TRBD1 on 5 matching bases. CDR1 and CDR2 (germline): PRHDT, FYEKMQ (reference sequence). The CDR3 runs 14 residues. V was trimmed by 0 bases and J by 7 bases, leaving 7 bases between them. DNA for the CDR3: TGTGCCAGCAGCTTAGGGAGGGACAATTCACCCCTCCACTTT. Amino acid sequence: CASSLGRDNSPLHF.

The J gene is TRBJ2-5, the V gene TRBV6-5; 7 bases line up with TRBD1. The closer fit of TRBJ2-7 to the DNA end suggests the J call may be wrong. Germline CDR1 reads MNHEY; CDR2 reads SVGAGI. The CDR3 is made up of 15 amino acids. The CDR3 DNA sequence: TGTGCCAGCAGTAACAGGGGTCTAGGTCCCTACGAGCAGTACTTC. Its protein product is CASSNRGLGPYEQYF.

The J gene is TRBJ2-7, the V gene TRBV5-6; 8 bases map to TRBD1. This CDR3 region has 14 residues. Germline CDR1 is SGHDT and CDR2 is YYEEEE. Trimming removed 1 base from V and 10 bases from J; junction bases left unmatched: 10. The CDR3 loop reads CASSLRAQGVSQYF. In DNA form, the CDR3 reads TGTGCCAGCAGCTTGAGGGCACAGGGGGTCTCACAGTACTTC.

This clone was seen a single time. For the CDR3, the DNA is TGTGCCAGCAGCTTAGAAGTGGCGCAAAAAGGGCCTGCCTCCTACGAGCAGTACTTC. This gives the protein CASSLEVAQKGPASYEQYF. The genes are TRBV7-2 and TRBJ2-7; no firm D call. Germline CDR1 is SGHTA and CDR2 is FQGNSA. V was trimmed by 1 base and J by 0 bases, leaving 22 bases between them. The CDR3 sequence is 19 residues long.

The rearrangement links TRBV7-8 to TRBJ1-1, with D hard to call. V was trimmed by 3 bases and J by 1 base, leaving 6 bases between them. Looked up from germline, CDR1 is SGHVS and CDR2 is FQNEAQ. This CDR3 has 13 residues. The DNA of the CDR3 is TGTGCCAGCAGCTTTGGACGGAACACTGAAGCTTTCTTT. Protein sequence: CASSFGRNTEAFF.

This rearrangement joins TRBV6-5 to TRBJ2-2; D gene uncertain. Germline CDR1 MNHEY, CDR2 SVGAGI. This CDR3 has 15 residues. Trimming took 0 bases from V and 5 from J, leaving 10 bases between them. CDR3 sequence (DNA): TGTGCCAGCAGTTACTCGAGGATGTCAACCGGGGAGCTGTTTTTT. This encodes CASSYSRMSTGELFF.

This chain links TRBV7-8 with TRBJ1-6; D unresolved. Germline V CDR1 and CDR2: SGHVS, FQNEAQ. V lost 2 bases to trimming and J lost 6 bases, with 14 bases between them. This CDR3 has 16 amino acids. CDR3 nucleotide sequence: TGTGCCAGCAGCTTAACACCCCTGACGACTAATTCACCCCTCCACTTT. Translation gives CASSLTPLTTNSPLHF.